This T cell receptor beta chain came from a study of Graves' ophthalmopathy and Graves' hyperthyroidism. Ophthalmopathy donors showed moderate-to-severe activity, CAS ≥3, NOSPECS ≥4 and a duration under 3 months. Pregnant or lactating patients and those with other autoimmune diseases or uncontrolled infections were excluded. The diagnosis was founded upon clinical symptoms, serum thyroxine, TRAb, thyroid ultrasound and orbital computed tomography. Amplified material comprised TCR beta CDR3 regions derived from RNA transcripts. HTBI primers were employed in first-round RT-PCR, then a second-round multiplex PCR followed. A single record per CDR3 protein comes from TCRdb applying MiXCR to the multiplex PCR reads. The sample carries 660,000 or so distinct CDR3 sequences, just over 40% recorded once. Comments on this clonotype: Its antigen is not known.

Study-wide results and limits: Blood repertoires reportedly contained most expanded thyroid clonotypes above 0.001 frequency.

The germline V gene encodes CDR1 SGHAT and CDR2 FQNNGV. This CDR3 has 11 residues. The V gene lost 11 bases and the J gene lost 13 bases, with 17 bases spanning the gap. The source of this sequence is an adult man with Graves' ophthalmopathy. The sequenced sample consisted of peripheral blood. The chain links TRBV11-2 to TRBJ2-2; the D is unclear. CDR3 loop: CAPNDRVGLFF. The CDR3, as DNA: TGTGCCCCCAACGATCGGGTGGGGCTGTTTTTT.